Each of the 19 T cell receptor beta chains below was sequenced from the same sample in a study of T cell changes during pregnancy in multiple sclerosis. Here immunoSEQ multiplex PCR was the method, and the copy in TCRdb shows in-frame clones only, minus some. The data contain over 55,000 clones, approximately 94% of them singletons. The sample consisted of CD8+ T cells from peripheral blood mononuclear cells, taken in the third trimester of pregnancy. These receptors all come from a female donor with multiple sclerosis, enrolled in a pregnancy study.

The chain employs TRBV29-1 and TRBJ2-2, with D possibly matching TRBD1 (5 bases). CDR3 size: 12 residues. Germline V gene lookup returns CDR1 SQVTM and CDR2 ANQGSEA. Trimming removed 6 bases from V and 6 bases from J, with 11 bases in between. The CDR3 coding sequence is TGCAGCGTAGATCAGGGATCCGGGGAGCTGTTTTTT. Translating it yields CSVDQGSGELFF.

The chain combines TRBV4-1 with TRBJ1-1, with D hard to call. V gave up 0 bases and J gave up 4 bases, with 15 bases separating them. The length of the CDR3 is 16 residues. The germline CDR1 and CDR2 sequences are MGHRA and YSYEKL. CDR3 coding DNA: TGCGCCAGCAGCCAAGATCTAAGGGCCGCGGGCACTGAAGCTTTCTTT. It translates to CASSQDLRAAGTEAFF.

The rearrangement uses TRBV4-1 and TRBJ2-7; 7 bases line up with TRBD1. The CDR3 has 14 amino acids. After removal of 3 bases from V and 4 bases from J, the junction contained 6 bases not matched to a gene. Germline V CDR1 and CDR2: MGHRA, YSYEKL. The DNA of the CDR3 is TGCGCCAGCAGCCAGGTTCAGGGGGATTACGAGCAGTACTTC. It yields the protein CASSQVQGDYEQYF.

The rearrangement joins TRBV11-2 to TRBJ1-2; 9 bases are a match to TRBD1. V lost 5 bases to trimming and J lost 9 bases; unmatched junction nucleotides: 4. The CDR3 consists of 12 residues. Germline V gene sequence: CDR1 SGHAT, CDR2 FQNNGV. This CDR3 is CASSLGQGSYTF. The DNA of the CDR3 is TGTGCCAGCAGCCTGGGACAGGGAAGCTACACCTTC.

The V and J genes are TRBV28 and TRBJ2-7; 9 bases fit TRBD2. V dropped 2 bases and J dropped 3; count of bases not matched to a gene: 2. The CDR3 has 14 residues. Germline V lookup: CDR1 MDHEN, CDR2 SYDVKM. CDR3 amino acids: CASSLRLADYEQYF. For the CDR3, the DNA is TGTGCCAGCAGTTTACGACTAGCGGACTACGAGCAGTACTTC.

The gene calls are TRBV7-2 and TRBJ2-1; a weak D match, TRBD2 (6 bases). The CDR3 runs 15 residues. CDR1 and CDR2 from the germline V gene are SGHTA and FQGNSA. The ends were cut back, 7 bases at V and 4 bases at J, with 17 bases in the middle. The CDR3 is CASTFSGVPYNEQFF. CDR3 sequence (DNA): TGTGCCAGCACCTTTAGCGGAGTCCCTTACAATGAGCAGTTCTTC.

The sample holds one count of this clone. The chain has TRBV10-3 and TRBJ2-1, with TRBD2 matching over 14 bases. The CDR3 has 17 amino acids. Germline-derived CDR1 and CDR2 are ENHRY and SYGVKD. J lost 7 bases, V lost 2 bases, and 7 bases had no gene match. Here the CDR3 DNA reads TGTGCCATCAGTGAGCCGGGACTAGCGGGAGTGGGGAATGAGCAGTTCTTC. As protein: CAISEPGLAGVGNEQFF.

The chain carries TRBV15 and TRBJ2-1; 9 positions agree with TRBD2. The CDR3 consists of 13 residues. J was trimmed by 9 bases and V by 5 bases; bases with no gene match: 5. Germline V gives CDR1 LNHNV, CDR2 YYDKDF (reference sequence). CDR3 sequence: CATSYGTSLEQFF. The CDR3 region has the DNA TGTGCCACCAGCTATGGGACTAGCCTTGAGCAGTTCTTC.

The rearrangement joins TRBV9 to TRBJ1-2; 8 bases match TRBD1. Germline V gene sequence: CDR1 SGDLS, CDR2 YYNGEE. Trimming removed 7 bases from V and 3 bases from J; junction bases left unmatched: 5. The CDR3 contains 13 residues. CDR3 nucleotide sequence: TGTGCCAGCGGTGAGGGACAGGACTATGGCTACACCTTC. It encodes CASGEGQDYGYTF.

This chain connects TRBV10-3 to TRBJ2-7, with 8 bases lining up with TRBD1. J lost 3 bases, V lost 2 bases, and 6 bases had no gene match. Germline V lookup: CDR1 ENHRY, CDR2 SYGVKD. The CDR3 length is 15 residues. The chain's CDR3 is CAISETGQEFYEQYF. The DNA of the CDR3 is TGTGCCATCAGTGAGACGGGACAGGAATTCTACGAGCAGTACTTC.

The V and J genes are TRBV27 and TRBJ2-5; the match to TRBD2 covers 8 bases. This CDR3 contains 15 residues. Germline-derived CDR1 and CDR2 are MNHEY and SMNVEV (reference sequence). The junction had 8 bases not matched to a gene; V was cut back by 8 bases and J by 0 bases. CDR3 sequence: CASRGVAGYQETQYF. The CDR3 DNA is TGTGCCAGCCGGGGCGTAGCGGGATACCAAGAGACCCAGTACTTC.

V gene TRBV4-1 combines with J gene TRBJ1-5; TRBD1 matches at 9 bases. With 1 base clipped from V and 6 bases from J, the junction kept 7 bases outside the gene matches. Germline V CDR1 and CDR2: MGHRA, YSYEKL. CDR3 length: 16 residues. CDR3 sequence: CASSQGPGQGTQPQHF. The DNA of the CDR3 is TGCGCCAGCAGCCAAGGTCCGGGACAGGGTACTCAGCCCCAGCATTTT.

V is TRBV5-1 and J is TRBJ2-7; 11 bases agree with TRBD2. The CDR3 spans 14 residues. J was trimmed by 6 bases and V by 4 bases; bases with no gene match: 6. Germline V lookup: CDR1 SGHRS, CDR2 YFSETQ. The CDR3 protein is CASSQLAGDSEQYF. The CDR3 DNA reads as TGCGCCAGCAGCCAACTAGCGGGAGACAGCGAGCAGTACTTC. The full variable domain, in which reference TRBV5-1 and TRBJ2-7 provide the parts outside the CDR3, is KAGVTQTPRYLIKTRGQQVTLSCSPISGHRSVSWYQQTPGQGLQFLFEYFSETQRNKGNFPGRFSGRQFSNSRSEMNVSTLELGDSALYLCASSQLAGDSEQYFGPGTRLTVT.

This chain connects TRBV19 to TRBJ2-2, with 13 bases lining up with TRBD2. CDR3 length: 17 amino acids. After removal of 0 bases from V and 6 bases from J, the junction contained 4 bases not matched to a gene. Germline V gene lookup returns CDR1 LNHDA and CDR2 SQIVND (reference sequence). The CDR3 region is CASSIDRTSGSAGELFF. DNA of the CDR3: TGTGCCAGTAGTATAGACCGGACTAGCGGGAGTGCCGGGGAGCTGTTTTTT.

V usage is TRBV11-3 and J usage is TRBJ2-7; tentative D call: TRBD1 (5 bases). The V gene lost 5 bases and the J gene lost 7 bases, with 27 bases spanning the gap. CDR1 and CDR2 from the germline V gene are SGHNT and YENEEA. CDR3 length equals 17 residues. The CDR3 loop reads CASSPLYRTNPMWEQYF. In DNA, the CDR3 is TGTGCCAGCAGCCCGCTCTACAGGACCAACCCCATGTGGGAGCAGTACTTC.

This chain connects TRBV10-3 to TRBJ2-7; 7 positions match TRBD1. Trimming at V came to 3 bases and at J to 1 base, leaving 6 bases not matched to a gene. The CDR3 spans 15 residues. Germline V gene data show CDR1 as ENHRY and CDR2 as SYGVKD. The CDR3 here is CAISEKQGISYEQYF. Here the CDR3 DNA reads TGTGCCATCAGTGAAAAACAGGGGATTTCCTACGAGCAGTACTTC.

This chain links TRBV28 with TRBJ2-1; weak D call: TRBD2 (5 bases). CDR1 is MDHEN and CDR2 is SYDVKM in the germline V gene. The germline V and J ends were trimmed by 3 bases and 2 bases, with 11 bases remaining between them. This CDR3 comprises 15 residues. This CDR3 is CASSFVLAPYNEQFF. For the CDR3, the DNA is TGTGCCAGCAGTTTTGTCCTAGCCCCCTACAATGAGCAGTTCTTC.

The CDR3 sequence: CASSETENNEQFF. The DNA of the CDR3 is TGTGCCAGCAGCGAGACAGAGAACAATGAGCAGTTCTTC. V gene TRBV7-9 combines with J gene TRBJ2-1; D is possibly TRBD1 (5 bases). Germline V lookup: CDR1 SEHNR, CDR2 FQNEAQ (reference sequence). The CDR3 length is 13 residues. With 5 bases removed from V and 5 bases from J, the gap between germline ends came to 10 bases.

The V gene is TRBV14, the J gene TRBJ1-2; D ambiguous. V lost 0 bases to trimming and J lost 8 bases, with 13 bases between them. The V gene's germline CDR1 is SGHDN and CDR2 FVKESK. There are 14 residues in the CDR3. The CDR3 region is CASSQDAYLAGYTF. Here the CDR3 DNA reads TGTGCCAGCAGCCAAGATGCTTACCTTGCGGGCTACACCTTC.